This T cell receptor (beta chain) was identified in a study of PD-1 blockade in classical Hodgkin lymphoma (dated by TCRdb to 2019 to 2021). Context from the whole study: Nivolumab dosing was 3 mg/kg intravenously every 2 weeks, continuing until either disease progression or unacceptable toxicity. The study used TCR beta sequencing and CyTOF to define a peripheral blood immune signature of response to PD-1 blockade in classical Hodgkin lymphoma.

Turning to this clone: Its antigen remains undetermined. No base quality information exists; no much larger clone differs at one position.

Genomic DNA was extracted with the Qiagen DNeasy kit from unsorted PBMCs and from negatively selected CD4+ and CD8+ fractions. TCR beta CDR3 regions were amplified by immunoSEQ multiplex PCR using primers annealing to V and J segments. A synthetic immune receptor repertoire was used to minimize amplification bias, and any remaining bias was removed computationally after sequencing. On the authors' methods: Repertoire diversity was quantified as the Shannon entropy index using custom Python scripts. Unsorted, CD4+ and CD8+ repertoires were analyzed separately, except for combined analyses in which CD4+ and CD8+ sequences were merged in silico. Clonal expansion was defined as at least a 2-fold frequency increase after treatment relative to C1D1, with a pseudocount of 0.5 for undetected baseline clones. Singleton clones were defined as clones with 0 or 1 copy at C1D1, and non-singleton clones were defined as clones with 2 or more copies. Clones expanded in unsorted samples were annotated as CD4+, CD8+ or unknown by matching protein sequences in sorted samples from the same patient. Diversity changes from C1D1 to C4D1 were tested in paired samples using Wilcoxon tests. In its TCRdb copy, this immuneACCESS table keeps in-frame sequences only and misses some clones. Where compared with another copy, unresolved V genes explain less than half of these, and the others have no known cause. Clone size and V and J calls were adopted from that table, with D and trimming inferred from the DNA. The sample has under 100,000 clones on record, over 80% of them singletons. More than 10% of the sample rests with the top ten.

Summary of the overall study and its limitations: Lower diversity was observed in patients in whom nivolumab was started less than 1 year after ASCT, and these patients were excluded from later analyses so that confounding by immune reconstitution would be avoided. Newly diagnosed patients were reported to have lower baseline TCR diversity than healthy donors, and relapsed/refractory patients were reported to have lower baseline TCR diversity still. The study was limited to a single clinical trial cohort, and causes of repertoire differences, possibly disease activity or prior therapy, remained undefined. CD4+ but not CD8+ TCR diversity rose significantly by C4D1 (p=0.0027 vs p=0.16), most apparent in complete responders (p=0.02). Trial patients with a complete response had baseline diversity similar to that of newly diagnosed patients, while partial responders and progressors had significantly lower diversity.

The time point label, as the study defines it: cycle 1 day 1 (C1D1), immediately before nivolumab initiation. Relapse after autologous stem cell transplantation had occurred in all trial patients, and cohorts A, B and C were distinguished by prior brentuximab vedotin exposure. The trial cohort was composed of under 70 patients with relapsed/refractory classical Hodgkin lymphoma, for whom complete response, partial response or progressive disease was recorded as best overall response. Trial patients were treated with single-agent nivolumab in the multi-cohort phase II CheckMate 205 trial. An independent review committee assessed best overall response by applying the 2007 International Working Group response criteria. Trial PBMCs were collected immediately before nivolumab initiation (C1D1) and during therapy at cycle 2 day 1 and cycle 4 day 1. Peripheral blood was collected in 8 mL Vacutainer Cell Preparation Tubes, from which PBMCs were isolated by centrifugation and then cryopreserved.

Per the germline V gene, MDHEN is the CDR1 and SYDVKM is the CDR2. Including cysteine and phenylalanine, the CDR3 has 14 amino acids. Solely the CDR3 DNA is kept, with 42 bases framed from the first base. V lost 7 bases and J lost 0 bases; the stretch between them is 10 bases long. The receptor comes from a human donor with classical Hodgkin lymphoma. Recombination connected TRBV28 to TRBJ1-3; a tentative D call is TRBD1 (6 bases match). The sequencing here drew on peripheral blood mononuclear cells (PBMCs), taken at baseline. CDR3 region: CASTAQGSGNTIYF. The DNA sequence reads TGTGCCAGCACCGCACAGGGCTCTGGAAACACCATATATTTT.